Listed below are T cell receptor beta chains from one sample, sequenced in a study of blood T cell repertoires in COVID-19. Repertoires were generated with immunoSEQ multiplex PCR, while TCRdb's copy carries only in-frame clones and drops some. The sample carries a few hundred thousand clones, approximately 90% recorded once. The sequencing input was peripheral blood. These receptors came from a man between 25 and 39 years old with acute or convalescent COVID-19. Both conserved end residues are part of each CDR3. Part of the rows lack a size; the others show once, few, many or a class for expanded clones.

abundance,j_gene,v_gene,CDR3aa
NA,TRBJ2-5,TRBV7-9,CASSRDSVKETQYF
NA,TRBJ1-6,TRBV18,CASSLSRGTGKSPLHF
NA,TRBJ2-1,TRBV29-1,CSGDRGVRDNEQFF
once,TRBJ2-1,TRBV28,CASSLEGPGYNEQFF
NA,TRBJ2-7,TRBV5-1,CASSLGTGVNEQYF
NA,TRBJ1-1,TRBV2,CASRRRGTEAFF
NA,TRBJ2-1,TRBV5-4,CASSRGGGRALFNEQFF
NA,TRBJ2-5,TRBV2,CASKAGQETQYF
NA,TRBJ2-1,TRBV5-1,CASGLQPPGQGSNEQFF
NA,TRBJ2-7,TRBV27,CASSWGTGGTYEQYF
NA,TRBJ1-1,TRBV5-1,CASSQLDTEAFF
NA,TRBJ1-1,TRBV4-1,CASSQKAFSQGYTEAFF
NA,TRBJ1-2,TRBV2,CASGGTGDYGYTF
NA,TRBJ2-1,TRBV4-1,CASSQEPSGAYNEQFF
NA,TRBJ1-4,TRBV18,CASSLGQLNEKLFF
NA,TRBJ2-1,TRBV30,CAWSKGLAGAGEQFF
once,TRBJ1-2,TRBV6-5,CASSTRTEVNGYTF
NA,TRBJ1-5,TRBV18,CASSPGTGNQPQHF
NA,TRBJ2-1,TRBV11-2,CASTFLAGGPYEQFF
NA,TRBJ2-1,TRBV4-2,CASSQEPNTPYNEQFF
NA,TRBJ1-6,TRBV18,CASSPSLKNSPLHF
NA,TRBJ1-2,TRBV12-3/TRBV12-4,CASSFRNYGYTF
NA,TRBJ1-6,TRBV7-3,CASSRQGNGSPLHF
NA,TRBJ1-2,TRBV12-3/TRBV12-4,CASLNGVYGYTF
NA,TRBJ2-1,TRBV19,CASSTSTGTSGRNEQFF
NA,TRBJ1-3,TRBV6-1,CASSEVDRVTGNTIYF